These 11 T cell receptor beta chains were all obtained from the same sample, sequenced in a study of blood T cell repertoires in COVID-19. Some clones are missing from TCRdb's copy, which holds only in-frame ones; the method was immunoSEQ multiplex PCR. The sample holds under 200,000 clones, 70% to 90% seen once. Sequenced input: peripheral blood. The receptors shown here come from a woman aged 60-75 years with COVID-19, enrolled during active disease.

CDR3 sequence (DNA): TGTGCCAGCAGCTTAGCAGGGGCCTCCTCTGGAAACACCATATATTTT. It encodes CASSLAGASSGNTIYF. The rearrangement links TRBV7-9 to TRBJ1-3, with TRBD1 as a possible D gene (5 bases). CDR3 length: 16 amino acids. CDR1 is SEHNR, CDR2 FQNEAQ, per germline (reference sequence). V was shortened by 0 bases and J by 0 bases, with 9 bases between the two germline ends.

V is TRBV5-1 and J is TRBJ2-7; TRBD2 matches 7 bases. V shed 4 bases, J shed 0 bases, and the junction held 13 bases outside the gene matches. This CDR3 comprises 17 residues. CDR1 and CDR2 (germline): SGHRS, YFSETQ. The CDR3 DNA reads TGCGCCAGCAGCCGACGAAATCTAGCGGTAAGCTCCTACGAGCAGTACTTC. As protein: CASSRRNLAVSSYEQYF.

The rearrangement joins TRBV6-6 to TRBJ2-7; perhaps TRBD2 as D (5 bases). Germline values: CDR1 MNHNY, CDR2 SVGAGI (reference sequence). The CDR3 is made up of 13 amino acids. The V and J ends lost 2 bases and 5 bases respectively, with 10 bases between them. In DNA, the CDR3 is TGTGCCAGCAGTTACGTTGGACTTAACGAGCAGTACTTC. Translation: CASSYVGLNEQYF.

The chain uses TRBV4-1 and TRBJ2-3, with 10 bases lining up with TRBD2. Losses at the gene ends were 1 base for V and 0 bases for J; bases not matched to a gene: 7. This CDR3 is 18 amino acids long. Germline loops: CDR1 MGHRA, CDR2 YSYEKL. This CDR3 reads CASSQGLAGVLSTDTQYF. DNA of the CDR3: TGCGCCAGCAGCCAAGGCCTAGCGGGGGTCCTTAGCACAGATACGCAGTATTTT.

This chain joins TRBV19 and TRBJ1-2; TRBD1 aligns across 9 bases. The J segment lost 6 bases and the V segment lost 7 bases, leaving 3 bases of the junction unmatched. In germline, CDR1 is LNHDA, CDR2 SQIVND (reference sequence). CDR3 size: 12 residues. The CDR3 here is CASNRGPDGYTF. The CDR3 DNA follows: TGTGCCAGTAACAGGGGGCCGGATGGCTACACCTTC. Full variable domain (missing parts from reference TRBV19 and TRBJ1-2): DGGITQSPKYLFRKEGQNVTLSCEQNLNHDAMYWYRQDPGQGLRLIYYSQIVNDFQKGDIAEGYSVSREKKESFPLTVTSAQKNPTAFYLCASNRGPDGYTFGSGTRLTVV.

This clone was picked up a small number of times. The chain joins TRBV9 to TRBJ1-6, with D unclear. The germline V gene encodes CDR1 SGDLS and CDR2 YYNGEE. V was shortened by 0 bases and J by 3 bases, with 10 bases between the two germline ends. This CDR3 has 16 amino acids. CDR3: CASSVVGEGYNSPLHF. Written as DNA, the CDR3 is TGTGCCAGCAGCGTAGTAGGAGAAGGCTATAATTCACCCCTCCACTTT. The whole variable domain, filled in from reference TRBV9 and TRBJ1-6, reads DSGVTQTPKHLITATGQRVTLRCSPRSGDLSVYWYQQSLDQGLQFLIQYYNGEERAKGNILERFSAQQFPDLHSELNLSSLELGDSALYFCASSVVGEGYNSPLHFGNGTRLTVT.

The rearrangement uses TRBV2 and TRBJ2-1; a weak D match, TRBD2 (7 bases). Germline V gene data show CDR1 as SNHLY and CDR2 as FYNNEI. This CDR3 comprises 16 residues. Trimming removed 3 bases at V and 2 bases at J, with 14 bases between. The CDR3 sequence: CASSEGTGGPYNEQFF. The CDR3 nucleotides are TGTGCCAGCAGTGAGGGGACCGGGGGGCCCTACAATGAGCAGTTCTTC. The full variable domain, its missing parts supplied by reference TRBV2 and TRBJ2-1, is EPEVTQTPSHQVTQMGQEVILRCVPISNHLYFYWYRQILGQKVEFLVSFYNNEISEKSEIFDDQFSVERPDGSNFTLKIRSTKLEDSAMYFCASSEGTGGPYNEQFFGPGTRLTVL.

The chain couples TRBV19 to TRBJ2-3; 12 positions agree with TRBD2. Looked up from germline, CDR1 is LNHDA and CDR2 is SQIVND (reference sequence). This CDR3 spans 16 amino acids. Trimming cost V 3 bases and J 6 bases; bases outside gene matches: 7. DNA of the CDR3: TGTGCCAGTAGTATCCTCACTAGCGGGGGGCGGGATACGCAGTATTTT. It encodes CASSILTSGGRDTQYF.

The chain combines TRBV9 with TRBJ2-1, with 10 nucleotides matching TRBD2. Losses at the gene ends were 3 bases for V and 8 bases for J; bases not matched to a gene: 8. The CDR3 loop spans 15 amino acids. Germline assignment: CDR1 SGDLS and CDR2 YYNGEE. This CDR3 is CASSGSGRAKYEQFF. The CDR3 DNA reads TGTGCCAGCAGCGGAAGCGGGAGGGCCAAGTATGAGCAGTTCTTC.

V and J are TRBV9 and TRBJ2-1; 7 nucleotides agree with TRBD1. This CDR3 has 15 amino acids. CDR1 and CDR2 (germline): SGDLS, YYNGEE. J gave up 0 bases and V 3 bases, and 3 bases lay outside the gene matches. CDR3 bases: TGTGCCAGCAGCGCCCGGGACAGCTCCTACAATGAGCAGTTCTTC. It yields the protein CASSARDSSYNEQFF.

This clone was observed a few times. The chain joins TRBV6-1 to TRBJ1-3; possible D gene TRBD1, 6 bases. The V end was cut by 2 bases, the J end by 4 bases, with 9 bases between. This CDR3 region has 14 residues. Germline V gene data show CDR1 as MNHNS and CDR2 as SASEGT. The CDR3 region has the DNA TGTGCCAGCAGTGAAACAGGGCGCGGAAACACCATATATTTT. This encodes CASSETGRGNTIYF.